This T cell receptor beta chain was obtained from a study of blood T cell repertoires in COVID-19. Enrolled through a virtual design, the participants were between roughly 18 and 89 years of age and came from 24 US areas. Clinical histories supplied by participants themselves formed the basis of cohort assignment. Shortly before study entry, within 2 weeks, exposed participants had met a COVID-19 case. The assay was immunoSEQ multiplex PCR, and TCRdb's table has in-frame clones only and misses some. The sample contains 250,000 or so clones, over 75% of which appear only once. A single count supports this clone. CDR3 length equals 15 residues. Germline V gene sequence: CDR1 MGHRA, CDR2 YSYEKL. V lost 0 bases and J lost 1, with 9 bases in between.

What was sequenced was PBMCs or T cells enriched from blood (not recorded which). The chain couples TRBV4-1 to TRBJ1-2; a possible D gene is TRBD1 (5 bases). The origin of this receptor is a woman aged 40-49 years who had been exposed to COVID-19. As DNA, the CDR3 is TGCGCCAGCAGCCAAGAATGGGGGGTTAACTATGGCTACACCTTC. This sequence encodes CASSQEWGVNYGYTF.